One and the same sample provided the 16 T cell receptor beta chains below, sequenced in a study of CD8 T cells in Susac syndrome. RNA was extracted with the RNeasy kit, and a quantity of roughly 0.45 to 1 ug was reverse transcribed using random hexamers. TCRdb fed the immunoSEQ multiplex PCR reads into MiXCR, producing one record per CDR3 protein. This table holds approximately 140,000 distinct CDR3 sequences, 75% to 90% found once. Sequenced input: CD8+ T cells from PBMCs. The receptors were gathered from a human donor with multiple sclerosis.

This chain joins TRBV27 and TRBJ2-7; D not certain. V was shortened by 3 bases and J by 6 bases, with 12 bases between the two germline ends. Germline lookup yields CDR1 MNHEY and CDR2 SMNVEV (reference sequence). This CDR3 has 13 residues. Here the CDR3 DNA reads TGTGCCAGCAGTTTTGTGGTGGGATCCGAGCAGTACGTC. Encoded protein: CASSFVVGSEQYV.

The chain recombines TRBV2 with TRBJ2-5, with a possible D match to TRBD1 (8 bases). CDR3 length: 16 amino acids. In germline, CDR1 is SNHLY, CDR2 FYNNEI. V shed 3 bases and J shed 4 bases, with 18 bases lying between them. The CDR3 reads CASSEGGTGRGETQYF. The CDR3 DNA sequence: TGTGCCAGCAGTGAGGGGGGGACAGGACGGGGAGAGACCCAGTACTTC.

This CDR3 is CASSLAVMNTEAFF. CDR3 DNA sequence: TGTGCCAGCAGCTTAGCTGTTATGAACACTGAAGCTTTCTTT. This chain joins TRBV7-8 and TRBJ1-1, with no clear D. Germline CDR1 SGHVS, CDR2 FQNEAQ. The V end was cut by 0 bases, the J end by 0 bases, with 5 bases between. This CDR3 has 14 residues.

This clonotype turned up a few times. The chain uses TRBV5-1 and TRBJ1-1, with D uncertain. The length of the CDR3 is 16 residues. Trimming shortened V by 0 bases and J by 0 bases, and 12 bases separated the two germline ends. CDR1 is SGHRS and CDR2 is YFSETQ in the germline V gene. CDR3 sequence reads: CASSLADLTVNTEAFF. The DNA for the CDR3 is TGCGCCAGCAGCTTGGCCGATCTGACTGTGAACACTGAAGCTTTCTTT.

CDR3 loop: CASSLYGIGMGTGELFF. DNA for the CDR3: TGTGCCAGCAGCTTGTACGGAATCGGGATGGGGACCGGGGAGCTGTTTTTT. The chain links TRBV5-5 to TRBJ2-2; D might be TRBD2 (5 bases). Germline V gene data show CDR1 as SGHKS and CDR2 as YYEKEE (reference sequence). The V gene lost 1 base and the J gene lost 5 bases, with 18 bases spanning the gap. The CDR3 contains 17 residues.

This clonotype turned up a few times. The chain's CDR3 is CASSLGQGALEQYF. DNA for the CDR3: TGTGCCAGCAGCTTGGGGCAGGGGGCCCTCGAGCAGTACTTC. The chain is built from TRBV11-2 and TRBJ2-7; TRBD1 agrees at 8 bases. The J segment lost 6 bases and the V segment lost 3 bases, leaving 7 bases of the junction unmatched. The CDR3 is 14 amino acids. Looked up from germline, CDR1 is SGHAT and CDR2 is FQNNGV.

This chain joins TRBV5-6 and TRBJ2-3, with TRBD2 as a possible D gene (7 bases). The V and J ends lost 4 bases and 5 bases respectively, with 17 bases between them. The CDR3 has 15 amino acids. Germline loops: CDR1 SGHDT, CDR2 YYEEEE. The CDR3 is CASSHPHREGDTQYF. In DNA form, the CDR3 reads TGTGCCAGCAGCCACCCCCACAGGGAGGGAGATACGCAGTATTTT.

The CDR3 spells CASSKGQLNSPLHF. The CDR3 nucleotides are TGTGCCAGCAGCAAGGGACAGTTGAATTCACCCCTCCACTTT. This chain connects TRBV6-4 to TRBJ1-6; TRBD1 agrees at 7 bases. CDR3 length: 14 residues. V was clipped by 6 bases and J by 7 bases; unmatched bases: 6. CDR1 and CDR2 (germline): MRHNA, SNTAGT.

This clonotype was counted once. CDR3 DNA: TGTGCCAGCAGGACGGGGACAGGGATCAACACTGAAGCTTTCTTT. This codes for CASRTGTGINTEAFF. The chain joins TRBV6-1 to TRBJ1-1; TRBD1 matches 9 bases. Germline lookup yields CDR1 MNHNS and CDR2 SASEGT. V was pared by 6 bases and J by 2 bases, with 7 bases of the junction left unmatched. There are 15 residues in the CDR3.

The V call is TRBV5-4, the J call TRBJ1-3; 10 bases match TRBD1. J gave up 7 bases and V 4 bases, and 2 bases lay outside the gene matches. Germline V gives CDR1 SGHNT, CDR2 YYREEE (reference sequence). There are 13 residues in the CDR3. CDR3 DNA sequence: TGTGCCAGCAGCCTGGACAGGGGGAACACCATATATTTT. It encodes CASSLDRGNTIYF.

V is TRBV5-6 and J is TRBJ2-7, with 12 nucleotides matching TRBD2. CDR3 size: 14 residues. Trimming at V came to 7 bases and at J to 6 bases, leaving 8 bases not matched to a gene. Germline-derived CDR1 and CDR2 are SGHDT and YYEEEE. The CDR3 here is CASRRLAGVGEQYV. The CDR3 DNA is TGTGCCAGCCGCAGACTAGCGGGAGTCGGCGAGCAGTACGTC.

This chain connects TRBV4-1 to TRBJ1-5; TRBD1 is a possible D gene (5 bases). This CDR3 is built from 14 residues. The germline CDR1 and CDR2 sequences are MGHRA and YSYEKL. V was cut by 4 bases and J by 5 bases, with 12 bases left in between. In DNA, the CDR3 is TGCGCCAGCAGCCCCCGGGACCGAGATCAGCCCCAGCATTTT. Protein sequence: CASSPRDRDQPQHF.

The chain carries TRBV27 and TRBJ2-2; D possibly uses TRBD1 or TRBD2 (6 bases each). Germline assignment: CDR1 MNHEY and CDR2 SMNVEV (reference sequence). V lost 3 bases to trimming and J lost 7 bases, with 18 bases between them. CDR3 length: 16 residues. The CDR3 DNA is TGTGCCAGCAGTTTCCTACCCGCGGGGACAAGCGGGGAGCTGTTTTTT. It yields the protein CASSFLPAGTSGELFF.

The chain joins TRBV9 to TRBJ2-3; D is possibly TRBD1 or TRBD2 (5 bases each). This CDR3 is built from 15 residues. Trimming left V 0 bases short and J 2 bases short, with 10 bases between. Germline V gene data show CDR1 as SGDLS and CDR2 as YYNGEE. In DNA form, the CDR3 reads TGTGCCAGCAGCGTAGCAGGGAGCGCCACAGATACGCAGTATTTT. Its translation is CASSVAGSATDTQYF.

The rearrangement links TRBV7-9 to TRBJ2-7; no firm D call. V lost 1 base and J lost 6, with 7 bases in between. Germline V gene lookup returns CDR1 SEHNR and CDR2 FQNEAQ (reference sequence). The CDR3 is 12 residues long. The CDR3 sequence: CASSLEIREQYF. The DNA for the CDR3 is TGTGCCAGCAGCTTAGAAATCCGCGAGCAGTACTTC.

The chain recombines TRBV19 with TRBJ1-6, with a tentative D call TRBD1 (5 bases). The CDR3 extends over 13 amino acids. V was shortened by 9 bases and J by 8 bases, with 14 bases between the two germline ends. The V gene's germline CDR1 is LNHDA and CDR2 SQIVND (reference sequence). CDR3 residues: CASQAGNYSPLHF. The CDR3 DNA follows: TGTGCCAGCCAAGCAGGGAACTATTCACCCCTCCACTTT.